This T cell receptor (beta chain) comes out of a study of control samples from healthy donors and cancer patients. Clones were sequenced by immunoSEQ multiplex PCR, and TCRdb holds only the in-frame ones, with some missing. The sample consists of tens of thousands of clones, around 94% of them appearing once. The CDR3 covers 18 residues. Trimming took off 7 bases at V and 2 bases at J, with 21 bases between the two ends. In germline, CDR1 is MGHDK, CDR2 SYGVNS. This sequence was found in a man in his thirties or forties in good health. Sequencing was done on a sample of blood. The chain joins TRBV25-1 to TRBJ2-6; no clear D. In DNA form, the CDR3 reads TGTGCCAGCACCCGAGGACCAATTTTAGCTACTGGGGCCAACGTCCTGACTTTC. It encodes CASTRGPILATGANVLTF. The full variable domain, in which reference TRBV25-1 and TRBJ2-6 provide the parts outside the CDR3, is EADIYQTPRYLVIGTGKKITLECSQTMGHDKMYWYQQDPGMELHLIHYSYGVNSTEKGDLSSESTVSRIRTEHFPLTLESARPSHTSQYLCASTRGPILATGANVLTFGAGSRLTVL.